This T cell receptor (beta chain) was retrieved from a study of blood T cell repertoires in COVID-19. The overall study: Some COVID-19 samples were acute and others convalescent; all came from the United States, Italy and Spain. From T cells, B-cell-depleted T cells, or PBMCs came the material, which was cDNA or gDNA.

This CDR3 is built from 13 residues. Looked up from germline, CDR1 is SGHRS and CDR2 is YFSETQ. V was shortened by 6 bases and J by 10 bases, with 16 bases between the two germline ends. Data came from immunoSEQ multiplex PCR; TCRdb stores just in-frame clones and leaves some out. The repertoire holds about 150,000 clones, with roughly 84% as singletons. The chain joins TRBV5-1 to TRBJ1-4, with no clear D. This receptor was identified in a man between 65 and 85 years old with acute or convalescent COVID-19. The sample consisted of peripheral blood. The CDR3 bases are TGCGCCAGCACCTGGGGTGGCGAGGGAAAACTGTTTTTT. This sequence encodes CASTWGGEGKLFF.